This passage covers 27 T cell receptor beta chains from one sample sequenced in a study of CD8+ T cells in alopecia areata (dated by TCRdb to the late 2010s). Sample time point, as interpreted from the label and publication: baseline before oral tofacitinib. Libraries were prepared through the immunoSEQ multiplex PCR assay. To provide template for TCR sequencing, every sample had RNA extracted and reverse transcribed into cDNA. TCRdb mirrors the immuneACCESS table, restricted to in-frame sequences. Some clones are absent from its copies; in checked studies, under half trace to an unresolved V gene, and the reason for the others is unknown. This sample is represented by 200,000 to 250,000 clones; 50% to 65% of them were singletons. The top ten clones comprise 0.45% of the sample. Sequences were derived from CD4+ T cells sorted from blood, sampled at week 0. The receptors come from a human donor with alopecia areata.

The gene calls are TRBV29-1 and TRBJ2-5, with 7 bases aligning to TRBD2. The junction had 25 bases not matched to a gene; V was cut back by 4 bases and J by 5 bases. The germline V gene has CDR1 SQVTM and CDR2 ANQGSEA. The CDR3 length is 19 residues. The CDR3 protein is CSVVYWDYRSFRLFETQYF. CDR3 DNA sequence: TGCAGCGTTGTATATTGGGACTACCGATCCTTCCGTTTGTTCGAGACCCAGTACTTC. Filled out from reference TRBV29-1 and TRBJ2-5, the complete variable domain reads SAVISQKPSRDICQRGTSLTIQCQVDSQVTMMFWYRQQPGQSLTLIATANQGSEATYESGFVIDKFPISRPNLTFSTLTVSNMSPEDSSIYLCSVVYWDYRSFRLFETQYFGPGTRLLVL.

This clone has only one observation. This chain uses TRBV6-1 with TRBJ1-5, with 10 positions matching TRBD1. The CDR3 contains 17 residues. J gave up 0 bases and V 4 bases, and 6 bases lay outside the gene matches. The V gene's germline CDR1 is MNHNS and CDR2 SASEGT. The CDR3 reads CASSGTGGDNSNQPQHF. DNA for the CDR3: TGTGCCAGCAGTGGGACAGGGGGTGACAATAGCAATCAGCCCCAGCATTTT.

CDR3 sequence reads: CASSLALLAGVRTDTQYF. CDR3 coding DNA: TGTGCCAGCAGCTTAGCTCTACTAGCGGGAGTGAGAACAGATACGCAGTATTTT. V usage is TRBV7-9 and J usage is TRBJ2-3, with 11 positions matching TRBD2. The ends lost 0 bases at V and 3 bases at J; junction bases unmatched: 8. The V gene's germline CDR1 is SEHNR and CDR2 FQNEAQ (reference sequence). There are 18 residues in the CDR3.

This clone was counted a single time. CDR3: CASSVGTGNLAIDEKLFF. CDR3 DNA: TGTGCCAGCAGCGTAGGTACAGGGAACCTGGCGATAGATGAAAAACTGTTTTTT. V is TRBV9 and J is TRBJ1-4, with D tentatively TRBD1 (6 bases). Trimming pared 0 bases from V and 6 bases from J, leaving 21 bases between. Germline values: CDR1 SGDLS, CDR2 YYNGEE. This CDR3 has 18 residues.

This clone was detected only a few times. The chain joins TRBV6-5 to TRBJ2-7; D possibly uses TRBD1 or TRBD2 (5 bases each). Germline V gene sequence: CDR1 MNHEY, CDR2 SVGAGI. The ends were cut back, 8 bases at V and 3 bases at J, with 14 bases in the middle. The CDR3 runs to 13 residues. The CDR3 is CASGRDGYYEQYF. The CDR3 bases are TGTGCCAGCGGCCGGGACGGCTACTACGAGCAGTACTTC.

The chain joins TRBV7-2 to TRBJ2-1; no definite D call. The CDR3 is 14 residues long. Trimming stripped 6 bases from V and 5 bases from J, with 14 bases between. CDR1 and CDR2 (germline): SGHTA, FQGNSA. The CDR3 sequence: CASRKGGPNNEQFF. As DNA, the CDR3 is TGTGCCAGCAGAAAGGGCGGTCCGAACAATGAGCAGTTCTTC.

The chain recombines TRBV18 with TRBJ2-5, with TRBD2 matching 13 bases. J was trimmed by 4 bases and V by 3 bases; bases with no gene match: 5. This CDR3 is 16 amino acids long. Germline V gene data show CDR1 as KGHSH and CDR2 as LQKENI. The CDR3 reads CASSPGLAGERETQYF. The DNA of the CDR3 is TGTGCCAGCTCACCTGGACTAGCGGGAGAACGAGAGACCCAGTACTTC.

This chain connects TRBV23-1 to TRBJ2-7; 10 bases match TRBD2. TRBV23-1 is designated an ORF whose function remains uncertain. J lost 0 bases, V lost 1 base, and 9 bases had no gene match. The CDR3 spans 18 residues. CDR3 region: CASSQLGTASGGSYEQYF. Written as DNA, the CDR3 is TGCGCCAGCAGTCAATTGGGCACGGCTAGCGGGGGCTCCTACGAGCAGTACTTC.

The rearrangement links TRBV29-1 to TRBJ1-2; tentatively, D is TRBD1 (5 bases). CDR1 is SQVTM, CDR2 ANQGSEA, per germline. Trimming cost V 4 bases and J 4 bases, with 13 bases left between them. The length of the CDR3 is 13 residues. CDR3 DNA sequence: TGCAGCGTTGGGGGCCCTCTGGGCTATGGCTACACCTTC. It translates to CSVGGPLGYGYTF.

Concerning this clone: The junction departs from the called germline gene at one end, perhaps through a read error. The chain uses TRBV4-1 and TRBJ2-7; 9 bases line up with TRBD2. Germline V gene lookup returns CDR1 MGHRA and CDR2 YSYEKL. This CDR3 has 14 residues. The CDR3 here is CASSQSLAGTLLHF. CDR3 sequence (DNA): TGCGCCAGCAGCCAATCCCTAGCGGGGACCTTACTGCACTTC.

V and J are TRBV5-1 and TRBJ2-3; D gene unclear. The CDR3 sequence is 14 residues long. Germline lookup yields CDR1 SGHRS and CDR2 YFSETQ. V was shortened by 5 bases and J by 0 bases, with 10 bases between the two germline ends. CDR3 nucleotide sequence: TGCGCCAGCAGTAGTCAGTCTAGCACAGATACGCAGTATTTT. This encodes CASSSQSSTDTQYF.

V is TRBV6-5 and J is TRBJ2-7, with 8 bases fitting TRBD1. This CDR3 is 14 amino acids long. Germline V CDR1 and CDR2: MNHEY, SVGAGI. Trimming removed 5 bases from V and 3 bases from J; junction bases left unmatched: 6. Written as DNA, the CDR3 is TGTGCCAGCAGTCTAATGACAGGGGACTACGAGCAGTACTTC. It codes for CASSLMTGDYEQYF.

This clone was counted once. This chain joins TRBV5-1 and TRBJ1-5, with a weak D call TRBD1 (6 bases). The CDR3 is made up of 19 amino acids. The ends were cut back, 3 bases at V and 5 bases at J, with 27 bases in the middle. From germline, CDR1 is SGHRS and CDR2 YFSETQ. The CDR3 sequence is CASSSLLHREPYPDQPQHF. The DNA for the CDR3 is TGCGCCAGCAGCTCACTACTCCACAGGGAACCATACCCCGATCAGCCCCAGCATTTT. Together with reference TRBV5-1 and TRBJ1-5, the CDR3 gives the full variable domain: KAGVTQTPRYLIKTRGQQVTLSCSPISGHRSVSWYQQTPGQGLQFLFEYFSETQRNKGNFPGRFSGRQFSNSRSEMNVSTLELGDSALYLCASSSLLHREPYPDQPQHFGDGTRLSIL.

This clone was recorded a few times. The chain has TRBV18 and TRBJ2-7, with D perhaps TRBD1 (6 bases). CDR3 size: 11 residues. Germline CDR1 is KGHSH and CDR2 is LQKENI. DNA of the CDR3: TGTGCTACCGGGACAATCTACGAGCAGTACTTC. This codes for CATGTIYEQYF.

As regards this clone: Additional DNA sequences in this sample encode the identical CDR3. The chain couples TRBV29-1 to TRBJ2-7, with a weak D call TRBD2 (6 bases). Trimming pared 5 bases from V and 2 bases from J, leaving 7 bases between. Germline loops: CDR1 SQVTM, CDR2 ANQGSEA. This CDR3 is 11 amino acids long. The CDR3 sequence: CSVRGTYEQYF. CDR3 nucleotides: TGCAGCGTTCGGGGGACCTACGAGCAGTACTTC.

CDR3 region: CASSSGQEIANEQFF. The CDR3, as DNA: TGCGCCAGCAGTTCCGGACAGGAAATCGCCAATGAGCAGTTCTTC. V gene TRBV5-1 combines with J gene TRBJ2-1; 7 nucleotides match TRBD1. CDR3 length: 15 amino acids. The ends lost 5 bases at V and 6 bases at J; junction bases unmatched: 11. Per germline, CDR1 SGHRS and CDR2 YFSETQ. Filled out from reference TRBV5-1 and TRBJ2-1, the complete variable domain reads KAGVTQTPRYLIKTRGQQVTLSCSPISGHRSVSWYQQTPGQGLQFLFEYFSETQRNKGNFPGRFSGRQFSNSRSEMNVSTLELGDSALYLCASSSGQEIANEQFFGPGTRLTVL.

The rearrangement joins TRBV4-1 to TRBJ2-5, with 12 bases fitting TRBD2. V lost 2 bases, J lost 1 base, and 8 bases stayed unmatched. The length of the CDR3 is 18 residues. Germline V gives CDR1 MGHRA, CDR2 YSYEKL. The CDR3 nucleotides are TGCGCCAGCAGCCAAAACCCTCTAGCGGGAGGGATCCAAGAGACCCAGTACTTC. Translation: CASSQNPLAGGIQETQYF.

The chain is built from TRBV6-5 and TRBJ1-6; no firm D call. The CDR3 loop spans 13 amino acids. In germline, CDR1 is MNHEY, CDR2 SVGAGI. The V gene lost 2 bases and the J gene lost 8 bases, with 7 bases spanning the gap. CDR3 nucleotide sequence: TGTGCCAGCAGTTACAACAGAGATTCACCCCTCCACTTT. Its protein is CASSYNRDSPLHF.

This clone was detected only once. The genes are TRBV4-1 and TRBJ2-7; D not certain. Trimming took 0 bases from V and 4 from J, leaving 16 bases between them. This CDR3 is built from 16 residues. CDR1 MGHRA and CDR2 YSYEKL come from the germline V gene. CDR3 protein: CASSQDLARSWYEQYF. CDR3 sequence (DNA): TGCGCCAGCAGCCAAGATCTGGCTAGATCTTGGTACGAGCAGTACTTC.

The chain is built from TRBV2 and TRBJ2-5, with 9 bases fitting TRBD2. Per the germline V gene, CDR1 is SNHLY and CDR2 is FYNNEI. V lost 5 bases and J lost 5; bases outside the gene matches: 6. This CDR3 region has 14 residues. The CDR3 DNA reads as TGTGCCAGCAGTCGTAGCGGGAGCGGTGAGACCCAGTACTTC. Translation: CASSRSGSGETQYF.

The rearrangement uses TRBV27 and TRBJ2-6, with D unclear. V was trimmed by 5 bases and J by 1 base, leaving 9 bases between them. The length of the CDR3 is 15 residues. The V gene's germline CDR1 is MNHEY and CDR2 SMNVEV (reference sequence). The CDR3 nucleotides read TGTGCCAGCAGTACCCCCGGGTCTGGGGCCAACGTCCTGACTTTC. It specifies CASSTPGSGANVLTF. Filled out from reference TRBV27 and TRBJ2-6, the complete variable domain reads EAQVTQNPRYLITVTGKKLTVTCSQNMNHEYMSWYRQDPGLGLRQIYYSMNVEVTDKGDVPEGYKVSRKEKRNFPLILESPSPNQTSLYFCASSTPGSGANVLTFGAGSRLTVL.

V usage is TRBV29-1 and J usage is TRBJ2-3; 7 bases match TRBD2. Germline assignment: CDR1 SQVTM and CDR2 ANQGSEA. V lost 7 bases to trimming and J lost 1 base; unmatched junction nucleotides: 8. The CDR3 is 14 amino acids. CDR3 amino acids: CSAERGGGTDTQYF. The CDR3 DNA reads TGCAGCGCCGAGCGGGGTGGAGGCACAGATACGCAGTATTTT.

The J gene is TRBJ1-4, the V gene TRBV6-5; the match to TRBD1 covers 7 bases. This CDR3 is built from 14 residues. The J segment lost 6 bases and the V segment lost 6 bases, leaving 7 bases of the junction unmatched. Per germline, CDR1 MNHEY and CDR2 SVGAGI. The CDR3 region is CASRLRDRDEKLFF. CDR3 bases: TGTGCCAGCAGGCTCCGGGACAGAGATGAAAAACTGTTTTTT.

V gene TRBV4-2 combines with J gene TRBJ2-1; TRBD2 aligns across 9 bases. CDR3 length: 16 amino acids. Per germline, CDR1 LGHNA and CDR2 YNFKEQ. V lost 5 bases to trimming and J lost 5 bases; unmatched junction nucleotides: 10. In DNA, the CDR3 is TGTGCCAGCAGCTTTCAGAGCGGGGGGCTGAACAATGAGCAGTTCTTC. It is translated as CASSFQSGGLNNEQFF.

CDR3 protein: CASGLPVPGLAGVQIYNEQFF. CDR3 DNA: TGTGCTAGTGGTTTGCCAGTCCCGGGACTAGCGGGAGTTCAAATCTACAATGAGCAGTTCTTC. V gene TRBV12-5 combines with J gene TRBJ2-1; 14 nucleotides align to TRBD2. Looked up from germline, CDR1 is LGHNT and CDR2 is FRNRAP. The junction had 15 bases not matched to a gene; V was cut back by 2 bases and J by 3 bases. This CDR3 is 21 amino acids long.

The rearrangement joins TRBV5-1 to TRBJ2-7, with 9 bases identical to TRBD1. Looked up from germline, CDR1 is SGHRS and CDR2 is YFSETQ. This CDR3 contains 13 residues. V trimming: 4 bases; J trimming: 4 bases; junction bases outside the gene matches: 3. As DNA, the CDR3 is TGCGCCAGCAGCGCTGGGACAGGGTACGAGCAGTACTTC. Residues: CASSAGTGYEQYF.

The CDR3 is CASSTDRGRNTEAFF. DNA of the CDR3: TGTGCCAGCAGCACCGACAGGGGGCGTAACACTGAAGCTTTCTTT. This chain uses TRBV11-2 with TRBJ1-1, with 10 bases matching TRBD1. The junction had 5 bases not matched to a gene; V was cut back by 5 bases and J by 2 bases. Germline V gene data show CDR1 as SGHAT and CDR2 as FQNNGV. The CDR3 sequence is 15 residues long.